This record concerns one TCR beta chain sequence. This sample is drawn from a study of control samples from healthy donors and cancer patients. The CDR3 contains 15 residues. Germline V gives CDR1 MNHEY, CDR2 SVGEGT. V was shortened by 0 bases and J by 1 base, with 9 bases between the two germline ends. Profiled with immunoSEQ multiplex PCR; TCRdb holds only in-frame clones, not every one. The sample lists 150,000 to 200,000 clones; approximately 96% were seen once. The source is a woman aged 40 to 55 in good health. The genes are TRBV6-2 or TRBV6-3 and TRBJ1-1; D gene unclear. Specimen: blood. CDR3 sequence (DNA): TGTGCCAGCAGTTACTCAGGGCGGAAGAACACTGAAGCTTTCTTT. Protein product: CASSYSGRKNTEAFF.